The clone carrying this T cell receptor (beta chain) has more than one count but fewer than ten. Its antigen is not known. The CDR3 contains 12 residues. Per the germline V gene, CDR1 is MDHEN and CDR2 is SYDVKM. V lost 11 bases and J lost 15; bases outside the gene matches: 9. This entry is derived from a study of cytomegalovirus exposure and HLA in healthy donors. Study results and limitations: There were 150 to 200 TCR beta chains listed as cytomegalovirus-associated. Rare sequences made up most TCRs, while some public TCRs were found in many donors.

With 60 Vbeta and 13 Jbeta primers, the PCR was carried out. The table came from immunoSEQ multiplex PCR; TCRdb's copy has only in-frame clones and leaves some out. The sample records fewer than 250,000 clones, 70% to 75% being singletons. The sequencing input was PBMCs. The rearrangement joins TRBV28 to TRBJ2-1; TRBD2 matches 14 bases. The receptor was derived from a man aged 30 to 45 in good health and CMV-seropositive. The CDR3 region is CAGSGTSGSWFF. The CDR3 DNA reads TGTGCCGGCTCGGGGACTAGCGGGAGTTGGTTCTTC.